This TCR beta chain emerged from a study of blood T cell repertoires in COVID-19. Sequenced by immunoSEQ multiplex PCR; TCRdb stores in-frame clones only, minus some. The sample includes roughly 210,000 clones, around 90% of them seen just once. Germline-derived CDR1 and CDR2 are KGHDR and SFDVKD. This CDR3 spans 11 amino acids. V was cut by 6 bases and J by 9 bases, with 8 bases left in between. The TCR was taken from a man between 65 and 85 years old with acute or convalescent COVID-19. The V gene is TRBV24-1, the J gene TRBJ2-1; no definite D call. Sequenced: peripheral blood. CDR3 protein: CATSQSGEQFF. DNA of the CDR3: TGTGCCACCAGTCAATCCGGTGAGCAGTTCTTC.